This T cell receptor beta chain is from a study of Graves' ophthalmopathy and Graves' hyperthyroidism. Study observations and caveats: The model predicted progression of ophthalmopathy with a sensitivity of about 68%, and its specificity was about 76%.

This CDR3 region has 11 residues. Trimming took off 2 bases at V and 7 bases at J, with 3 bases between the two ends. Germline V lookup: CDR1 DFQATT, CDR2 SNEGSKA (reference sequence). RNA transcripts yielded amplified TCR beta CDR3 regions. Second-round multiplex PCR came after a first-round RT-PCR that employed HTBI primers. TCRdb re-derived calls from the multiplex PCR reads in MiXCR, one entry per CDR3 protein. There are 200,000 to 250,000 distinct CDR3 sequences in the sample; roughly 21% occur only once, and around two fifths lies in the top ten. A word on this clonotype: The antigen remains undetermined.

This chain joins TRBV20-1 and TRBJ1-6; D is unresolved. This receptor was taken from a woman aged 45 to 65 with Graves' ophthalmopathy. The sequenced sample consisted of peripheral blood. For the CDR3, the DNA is TGCAGTGCTAGAAAAAATTCACCCCTCCACTTT. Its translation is CSARKNSPLHF.